A selection of T cell receptor beta chains follows, all from one sample in a study of blood T cell repertoires in COVID-19. Produced via immunoSEQ multiplex PCR; TCRdb's table is partial and in-frame only. Of 250,000 to 350,000 clones in the sample, about 85% are singletons; the top ten hold around 5.9%. Sequences were obtained from PBMCs or T cells enriched from blood (not recorded which). These receptors were collected from a woman younger than 45 who had recovered from COVID-19. The CDR3 runs from the conserved cysteine through the conserved F or W. Fields, in order: CDR3 length, J gene, V gene, CDR3 protein.

14 TRBJ1-5 TRBV4-3 CAALLKGVGQPQHF
15 TRBJ2-5 TRBV6-6 CASTLAGGIQETQYF
15 TRBJ2-1 TRBV3-1/TRBV3-2 CASSTKRRGTLEQFF
15 TRBJ2-7 TRBV10-3 CAIRPAGQGPHEQYF
15 TRBJ2-7 TRBV6-1 CASSEAAQALSEQYF
15 TRBJ2-3 TRBV5-4 CASSSPGTSADTQYF
14 TRBJ1-1 TRBV7-9 CASSPTGLIAEAFF
13 TRBJ1-6 TRBV12-3/TRBV12-4 CASSYGARGSLHF
16 TRBJ1-4 TRBV15 CATSSNSGTGLKKLFF
13 TRBJ1-1 TRBV7-9 CASRGGLNTEAFF
13 TRBJ1-2 TRBV5-5 CASSSRDSYGYTF
15 TRBJ2-2 TRBV7-3 CASSLQDSYTGELFF
14 TRBJ1-5 TRBV5-4 CASSPDRSNQPQHF
16 TRBJ1-6 TRBV5-1 CASSLTGTGHNSPLHF
14 TRBJ1-2 TRBV7-8 CASSLVQGRHGYTF
16 TRBJ1-2 TRBV7-9 CASSYALGTGDYGYTF
14 TRBJ2-2 TRBV10-3 CATKTSSTTGELFF
14 TRBJ1-2 TRBV19 CASTPTGGRSGYTF
18 TRBJ2-3 TRBV4-2 CASSQDHPGGGAKDTQYF
14 TRBJ1-6 TRBV6-5 CASRSTGSNSPLHF
16 TRBJ1-2 TRBV2 CASSIEQGISNYGYTF
13 TRBJ1-1 TRBV10-3 CAISEPPGQEAFF
17 TRBJ1-2 TRBV19 CASSGPGQGAGNYGYTF
16 TRBJ1-2 TRBV19 CASTASWGQGAGGYTF
14 TRBJ1-2 TRBV11-1 CASSPGRPDYSYTF
15 TRBJ1-2 TRBV5-8 CASSLPERLNYGYTF
12 TRBJ1-2 TRBV4-2 CASSQGTDGYTF
16 TRBJ1-1 TRBV7-9 CASSAGTGGEGTEAFF
16 TRBJ2-7 TRBV6-1 CASSVRPGGEFYEQYF
15 TRBJ1-2 TRBV4-3 CASSQDRVGFGGYTF
14 TRBJ2-7 TRBV14 CASSQFGQTYEQYF
13 TRBJ1-1 TRBV6-5 CASGSGAGSEAFF
15 TRBJ2-1 TRBV30 CAWSVELPPYNEQFF
14 TRBJ1-4 TRBV6-5 CASSYGAANEKLFF
14 TRBJ1-2 TRBV5-5 CASSLQYQGGGYTF